These 13 T cell receptor beta chains originate from one sample sequenced in a study of cytomegalovirus exposure and HLA in healthy donors. Primers included in the PCR were 60 Vbeta and 13 Jbeta primers. Repertoires were generated with immunoSEQ multiplex PCR, while TCRdb's copy carries only in-frame clones and drops some. The data hold around 170,000 clones, with 82% observed a single time. Sequenced material: PBMCs. The receptors shown here come from a man between 40 and 49 years old in good health and CMV-seronegative.

This chain joins TRBV18 and TRBJ1-1, with D tentatively TRBD1 (5 bases). There are 15 residues in the CDR3. Trimming took off 3 bases at V and 0 bases at J, with 11 bases between the two ends. The germline V gene encodes CDR1 KGHSH and CDR2 LQKENI. In DNA, the CDR3 is TGTGCCAGCTCACCCGGACAACTCTTGAACACTGAAGCTTTCTTT. Translated, it gives CASSPGQLLNTEAFF.

J is TRBJ2-4 and V is TRBV4-1; 13 nucleotides match TRBD2. CDR3 length: 17 amino acids. Germline CDR1 reads MGHRA; CDR2 reads YSYEKL. Unmatched junction bases numbered 6, after V lost 4 bases and J lost 3 bases. The CDR3 here is CASSPLGTSGIKNIQYF. The CDR3 nucleotides are TGCGCCAGCAGCCCTCTGGGGACTAGCGGGATCAAAAACATTCAGTACTTC.

This clone has more than one count but fewer than ten. The chain couples TRBV30 to TRBJ1-5; D ambiguous. Germline CDR1 is GTSNPN and CDR2 is SVGIG (reference sequence). V was clipped by 2 bases and J by 6 bases, with 11 bases between them. The CDR3 runs to 13 residues. CDR3 coding DNA: TGTGCCTGGAGTAGTAGTTACTTTCAGCCCCAGCATTTT. Translation gives CAWSSSYFQPQHF.

The chain is built from TRBV29-1 and TRBJ2-7; TRBD2 matches 12 bases. The J segment lost 6 bases and the V segment lost 6 bases, leaving 9 bases of the junction unmatched. Germline V lookup: CDR1 SQVTM, CDR2 ANQGSEA. The CDR3 is 14 amino acids. In DNA form, the CDR3 reads TGCAGCGTCCTCGTGACTAGCGGGAGAACCGAGCAGTACTTC. Its translation is CSVLVTSGRTEQYF.

V usage is TRBV27 and J usage is TRBJ2-3; TRBD2 might be the D (6 bases). CDR3 size: 15 residues. Trimming removed 3 bases from V and 3 bases from J, with 13 bases in between. Germline lookup yields CDR1 MNHEY and CDR2 SMNVEV (reference sequence). The DNA of the CDR3 is TGTGCCAGCAGTTTCTTTTGGGGGAGGACAGATACGCAGTATTTT. It is translated as CASSFFWGRTDTQYF.

This rearrangement joins TRBV19 to TRBJ2-1; 8 nucleotides agree with TRBD2. The V and J ends lost 6 bases and 7 bases, in that order; junction bases with no gene match: 11. CDR3 length: 15 amino acids. Germline CDR1 LNHDA, CDR2 SQIVND (reference sequence). CDR3 nucleotides: TGTGCCAGTAGACCAAAGCGGGAGAAAGGGAATGAGCAGTTCTTC. Its protein product is CASRPKREKGNEQFF.

This sequence joins TRBV4-1 and TRBJ2-1; D ambiguous. Germline CDR1 reads MGHRA; CDR2 reads YSYEKL. The CDR3 contains 17 residues. Between the trimmed V and J ends, which lost 4 bases and 2 bases, there was a span of 18 bases. CDR3 residues: CASSRSNYRGTYNEQFF. The CDR3 DNA reads TGCGCCAGCAGCCGCTCTAACTACCGAGGCACCTACAATGAGCAGTTCTTC.

The chain has TRBV7-2 and TRBJ2-7, with 8 bases identical to TRBD1. The V gene end was trimmed by 4 bases and the J gene end by 7 bases; junction bases not matched to a gene: 12. From germline, CDR1 is SGHTA and CDR2 FQGNSA. The CDR3 is made up of 15 amino acids. Here the CDR3 DNA reads TGTGCCAGCAGCTCACCTGCTGACAGGGGTGGGGAGCAGTACTTC. This sequence encodes CASSSPADRGGEQYF.

The CDR3 region is CASSQAPPFDRGRSGELFF. DNA of the CDR3: TGCGCCAGCAGCCAAGCCCCGCCATTCGACAGGGGGCGTTCCGGGGAGCTGTTTTTT. J is TRBJ2-2 and V is TRBV4-1; TRBD1 aligns across 10 bases. The CDR3 is made up of 19 amino acids. The ends lost 1 base at V and 6 bases at J; junction bases unmatched: 14. The V gene's germline CDR1 is MGHRA and CDR2 YSYEKL.

The chain employs TRBV9 and TRBJ2-3; D is unclear. Germline CDR1 SGDLS, CDR2 YYNGEE. V lost 0 bases and J lost 3, with 8 bases in between. The CDR3 consists of 14 residues. CDR3 in amino acids: CASSVAPGTDTQYF. Written as DNA, the CDR3 is TGTGCCAGCAGCGTAGCGCCAGGAACAGATACGCAGTATTTT. Combining the CDR3 with reference TRBV9 and TRBJ2-3 gives the whole variable domain DSGVTQTPKHLITATGQRVTLRCSPRSGDLSVYWYQQSLDQGLQFLIQYYNGEERAKGNILERFSAQQFPDLHSELNLSSLELGDSALYFCASSVAPGTDTQYFGPGTRLTVL.

V usage is TRBV5-1 and J usage is TRBJ2-2, with a tentative D call TRBD2 (5 bases). This CDR3 contains 16 residues. Germline CDR1 reads SGHRS; CDR2 reads YFSETQ. V was pared by 4 bases and J by 0 bases, with 13 bases between. The CDR3 sequence: CASSLGSTTNTGELFF. The CDR3 DNA sequence: TGCGCCAGCAGCCTCGGGTCGACTACGAACACCGGGGAGCTGTTTTTT.

This clone was seen just once. The CDR3 protein is CASSPSTGSSTDTQYF. DNA of the CDR3: TGTGCCAGCAGCCCTAGCACAGGGAGTAGCACAGATACGCAGTATTTT. The chain uses TRBV7-2 and TRBJ2-3, with D possibly being TRBD1 (6 bases). V dropped 5 bases and J dropped 0 bases, with 15 bases sitting between them. CDR3 size: 16 residues. Germline CDR1 SGHTA, CDR2 FQGNSA.

There are a few counts of this clone. The chain couples TRBV7-8 to TRBJ1-3, with TRBD1 matching 7 bases. Losses at the gene ends were 5 bases for V and 3 bases for J; bases not matched to a gene: 13. Germline V gene sequence: CDR1 SGHVS, CDR2 FQNEAQ. This CDR3 spans 17 amino acids. CDR3 amino acids: CASSPYPQGVVGNTIYF. The CDR3 DNA reads TGTGCCAGCAGCCCGTACCCTCAGGGGGTTGTTGGAAACACCATATATTTT.